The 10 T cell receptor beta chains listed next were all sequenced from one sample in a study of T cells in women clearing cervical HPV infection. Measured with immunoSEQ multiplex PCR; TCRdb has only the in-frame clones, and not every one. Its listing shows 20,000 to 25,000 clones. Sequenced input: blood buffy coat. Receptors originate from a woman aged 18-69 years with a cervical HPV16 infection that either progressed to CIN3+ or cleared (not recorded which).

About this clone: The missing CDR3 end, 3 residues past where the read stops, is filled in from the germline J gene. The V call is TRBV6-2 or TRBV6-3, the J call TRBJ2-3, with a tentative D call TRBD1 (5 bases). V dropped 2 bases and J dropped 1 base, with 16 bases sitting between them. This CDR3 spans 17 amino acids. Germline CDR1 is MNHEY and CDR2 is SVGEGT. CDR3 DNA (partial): TGTGCCAGCAGTTACAGGGGCAGTCCTCGAGGCACAGATACG. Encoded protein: CASSYRGSPRGTDT. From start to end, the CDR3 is CASSYRGSPRGTDTQYF.

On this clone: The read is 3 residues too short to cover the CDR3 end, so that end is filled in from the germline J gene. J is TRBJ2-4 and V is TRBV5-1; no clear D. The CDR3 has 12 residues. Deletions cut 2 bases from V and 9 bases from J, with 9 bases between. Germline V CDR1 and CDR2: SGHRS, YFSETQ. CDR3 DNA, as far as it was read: TGCGCCAGCAGCTTTCAGGATGGCATT. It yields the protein CASSFQDGI. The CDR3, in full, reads CASSFQDGIQYF. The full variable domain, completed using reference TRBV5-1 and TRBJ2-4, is KAGVTQTPRYLIKTRGQQVTLSCSPISGHRSVSWYQQTPGQGLQFLFEYFSETQRNKGNFPGRFSGRQFSNSRSEMNVSTLELGDSALYLCASSFQDGIQYFGAGTRLSVL.

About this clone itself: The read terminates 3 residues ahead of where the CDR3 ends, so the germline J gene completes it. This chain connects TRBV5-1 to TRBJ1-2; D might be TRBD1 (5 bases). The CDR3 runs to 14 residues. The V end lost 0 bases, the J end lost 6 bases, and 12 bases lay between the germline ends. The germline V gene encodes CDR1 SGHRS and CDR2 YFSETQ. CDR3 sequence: CASSLGSGGDGYTF. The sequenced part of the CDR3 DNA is TGCGCCAGCAGCTTGGGGTCGGGGGGAGATGGC.

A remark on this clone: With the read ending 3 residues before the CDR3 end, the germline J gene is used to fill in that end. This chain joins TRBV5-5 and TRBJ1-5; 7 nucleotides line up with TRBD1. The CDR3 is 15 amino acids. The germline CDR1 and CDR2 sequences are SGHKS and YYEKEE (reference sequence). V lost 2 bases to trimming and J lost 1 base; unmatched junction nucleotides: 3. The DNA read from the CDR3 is TGTGCCAGCAGCTTAGGAGGGGGCAGCAATCAGCCC. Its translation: CASSLGGGSNQP. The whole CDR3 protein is CASSLGGGSNQPQHF.

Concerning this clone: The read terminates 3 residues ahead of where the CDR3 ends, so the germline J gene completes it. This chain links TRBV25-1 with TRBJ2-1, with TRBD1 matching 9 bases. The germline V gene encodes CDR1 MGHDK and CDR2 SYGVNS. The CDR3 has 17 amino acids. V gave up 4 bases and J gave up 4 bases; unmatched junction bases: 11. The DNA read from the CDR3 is TGTGCCAGCAGTGGCCCCCAACGGGACAGGGTTTACAATGAG. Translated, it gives CASSGPQRDRVYNE. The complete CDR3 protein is CASSGPQRDRVYNEQFF. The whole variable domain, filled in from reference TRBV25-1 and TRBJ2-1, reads EADIYQTPRYLVIGTGKKITLECSQTMGHDKMYWYQQDPGMELHLIHYSYGVNSTEKGDLSSESTVSRIRTEHFPLTLESARPSHTSQYLCASSGPQRDRVYNEQFFGPGTRLTVL.

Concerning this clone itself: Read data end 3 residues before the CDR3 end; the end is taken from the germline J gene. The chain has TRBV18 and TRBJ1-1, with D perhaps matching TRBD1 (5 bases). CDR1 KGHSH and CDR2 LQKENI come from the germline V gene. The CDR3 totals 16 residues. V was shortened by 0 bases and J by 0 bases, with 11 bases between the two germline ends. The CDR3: CASSPPQGNLNTEAFF. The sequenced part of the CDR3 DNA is TGTGCCAGCTCACCACCGCAGGGAAACTTGAACACTGAA.

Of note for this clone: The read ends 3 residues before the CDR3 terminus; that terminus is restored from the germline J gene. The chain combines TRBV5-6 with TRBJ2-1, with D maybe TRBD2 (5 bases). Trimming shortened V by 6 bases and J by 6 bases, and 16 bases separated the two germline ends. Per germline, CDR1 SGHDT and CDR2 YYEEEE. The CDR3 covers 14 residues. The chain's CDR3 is CASTLGGGGNEQFF. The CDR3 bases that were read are TGTGCCAGCACTTTAGGCGGCGGAGGCAATGAG.

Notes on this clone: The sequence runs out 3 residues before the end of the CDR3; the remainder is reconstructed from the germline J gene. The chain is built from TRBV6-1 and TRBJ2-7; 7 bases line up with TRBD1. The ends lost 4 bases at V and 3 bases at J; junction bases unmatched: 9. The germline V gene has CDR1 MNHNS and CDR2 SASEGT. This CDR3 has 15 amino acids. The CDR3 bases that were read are TGTGCCAGCAGTGTCGAGACAGGGTTCAGCTACGAG. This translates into CASSVETGFSYE. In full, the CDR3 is CASSVETGFSYEQYF.

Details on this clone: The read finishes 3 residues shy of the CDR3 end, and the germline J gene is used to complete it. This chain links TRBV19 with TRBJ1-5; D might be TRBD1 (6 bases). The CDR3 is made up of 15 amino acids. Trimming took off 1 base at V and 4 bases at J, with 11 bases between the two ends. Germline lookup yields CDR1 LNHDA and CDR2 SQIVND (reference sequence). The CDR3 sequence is CASSIGRTVNQPQHF. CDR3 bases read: TGTGCCAGTAGTATAGGAAGGACAGTTAATCAGCCC.

This chain's CDR3 is CAISDGTGSYGYTF. The sequenced part of the CDR3 DNA is TGTGCCATCAGTGATGGGACAGGGAGCTATGGC. This rearrangement joins TRBV10-3 to TRBJ1-2; TRBD1 agrees at 9 bases. The read falls 3 residues short of the CDR3 end, and the missing part is taken from the germline J gene. V shed 3 bases, J shed 4 bases, and the junction held 3 bases outside the gene matches. The CDR3 runs to 14 residues. The V gene's germline CDR1 is ENHRY and CDR2 SYGVKD.